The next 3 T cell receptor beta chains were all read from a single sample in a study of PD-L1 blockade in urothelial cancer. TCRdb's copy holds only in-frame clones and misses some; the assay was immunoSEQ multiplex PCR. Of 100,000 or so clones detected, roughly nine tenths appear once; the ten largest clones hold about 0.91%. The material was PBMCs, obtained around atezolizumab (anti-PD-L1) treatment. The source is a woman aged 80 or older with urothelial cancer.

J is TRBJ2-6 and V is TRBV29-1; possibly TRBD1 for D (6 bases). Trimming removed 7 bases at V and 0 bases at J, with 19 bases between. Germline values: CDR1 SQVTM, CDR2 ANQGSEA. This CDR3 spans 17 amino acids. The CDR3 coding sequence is TGCAGCGCCGATACCCGACAGGCCAGCTCTGGGGCCAACGTCCTGACTTTC. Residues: CSADTRQASSGANVLTF.

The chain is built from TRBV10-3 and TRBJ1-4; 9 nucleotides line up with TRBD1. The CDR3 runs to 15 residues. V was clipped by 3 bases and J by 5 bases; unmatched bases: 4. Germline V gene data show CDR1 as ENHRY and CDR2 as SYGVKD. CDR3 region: CAISEPTGGNEKLFF. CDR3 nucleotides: TGTGCCATCAGTGAACCGACAGGGGGGAATGAAAAACTGTTTTTT.

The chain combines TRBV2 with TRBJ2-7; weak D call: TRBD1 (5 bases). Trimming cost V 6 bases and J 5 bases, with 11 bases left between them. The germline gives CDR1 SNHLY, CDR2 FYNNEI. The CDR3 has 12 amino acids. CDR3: CASRQGPDEQYF. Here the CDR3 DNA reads TGTGCCAGCAGGCAGGGTCCCGACGAGCAGTACTTC.